Sequencing of this T cell receptor beta chain was carried out in a study of T-cell reconstitution after alpha-beta-depleted transplantation in children. The CDR3 loop spans 14 amino acids. Germline CDR1 MNHEY, CDR2 SMNVEV (reference sequence). V gave up 6 bases and J gave up 0 bases, with 10 bases separating them. Overall study findings and caveats: Two months or so post-transplant, alpha-beta T cells reportedly derived from several hundred expanded graft clones. At the one-year point after transplant, T-cell counts and TCRbeta diversity were found to come mostly from T cells that had been newly produced. TCRbeta diversity was high at day 60 in some patients (a result of surviving recipient T cells and thymic progenitors).

As concerns this clonotype: Its antigen is as yet unknown.

Unique molecular identifiers were incorporated into the prepared TCRbeta library. TCRdb called the PCR reads again in MiXCR, with one record for every CDR3 protein. The sample shows about 980,000 distinct CDR3 sequences, roughly 29% of them seen only once. The receptor was derived from a boy under two years old who had a stem cell transplant for SCID, so the T cells may come from the graft donor. Here the sequenced sample was PBMCs, mostly from graft donor cells, taken 360 days after TCRalphabeta/CD19-depleted stem cell transplant. This chain uses TRBV27 with TRBJ2-3; D is ambiguous. The CDR3 reads CASSAMVSTDTQYF. CDR3 DNA sequence: TGTGCCAGCAGCGCCATGGTTAGCACAGATACGCAGTATTTT.